This T cell receptor (beta chain) was recorded in a study of cytomegalovirus exposure and HLA in healthy donors. Overall study results and limits: Later work found most CMV-associated TCR beta chains apparently HLA-restricted.

CDR1 and CDR2 (germline): SGHNT, YYREEE (reference sequence). The CDR3 runs to 14 residues. PCR employed 60 Vbeta and 13 Jbeta primers. Profiling relied on immunoSEQ multiplex PCR, and the TCRdb table lists in-frame clones only, not all of them. The sample holds 150,000 to 200,000 clones, 65% to 80% seen once. Of note for this clone: The antigen remains undetermined. Compared with germline, one end of the junction differs, possibly owing to a read error.

Material for sequencing was PBMCs. This chain joins TRBV5-4 and TRBJ2-7, with D perhaps being TRBD1 or TRBD2 (5 bases each). The receptor was isolated from a young woman in good health and CMV-seropositive. CDR3 loop: CASSLGARASEQYF. As DNA, the CDR3 is TGTGCCAGCAGTTTGGGAGCCAGGGCGAGCGAGCAGTACTTC.